One sample yielded the 12 T cell receptor beta chains listed below, sequenced in a study of technical replicates of blood from a few donors (TCRdb year 2017). Libraries were built with the immunoSEQ multiplex PCR assay. Entries here come from immuneACCESS through TCRdb and include only in-frame sequences with V and J called. Some clones fail to appear in such tables; in the studies checked, an unresolved V gene covers under half of the shortfall, and the cause of the remainder is unknown. The sample data list under 85,000 clones, and 96% of these were observed just once. The ten most abundant clones make up about 0.34% of the sample. Sequencing was carried out using T cells isolated from PBMCs. Receptor source: a human donor in good health.

This sequence joins TRBV11-1 and TRBJ1-2, with D unclear. CDR1 is SGHAT and CDR2 is FQDESV in the germline V gene (reference sequence). Trimming took off 4 bases at V and 2 bases at J, with 8 bases between the two ends. This CDR3 has 13 residues. The CDR3 DNA is TGTGCCAGCAGCTCAATACGGAACTATGGCTACACCTTC. Protein sequence: CASSSIRNYGYTF.

The chain has TRBV7-2 and TRBJ2-1, with TRBD2 matching over 7 bases. Germline V gene sequence: CDR1 SGHTA, CDR2 FQGNSA. V trimming: 4 bases; J trimming: 6 bases; junction bases outside the gene matches: 9. CDR3 length: 15 residues. CDR3 protein: CASSYGSGPFNEQFF. The DNA of the CDR3 is TGTGCCAGCAGCTACGGTAGCGGGCCCTTCAATGAGCAGTTCTTC. The complete variable domain, with remaining parts taken from reference TRBV7-2 and TRBJ2-1, reads GAGVSQSPSNKVTEKGKDVELRCDPISGHTALYWYRQSLGQGLEFLIYFQGNSAPDKSGLPSDRFSAERTGGSVSTLTIQRTQQEDSAVYLCASSYGSGPFNEQFFGPGTRLTVL.

This chain joins TRBV29-1 and TRBJ1-2; 7 bases match TRBD1. The trim removed 8 bases at V and 4 bases at J, leaving 7 bases unmatched. The V gene's germline CDR1 is SQVTM and CDR2 ANQGSEA. The CDR3 sequence is 12 residues long. The CDR3, as DNA: TGCAGCACCCCGACAGGGACCTATGGCTACACCTTC. This gives the protein CSTPTGTYGYTF.

The gene calls are TRBV9 and TRBJ1-1; 7 bases agree with TRBD1. This CDR3 has 17 amino acids. The J segment lost 1 base and the V segment lost 1 base, leaving 10 bases of the junction unmatched. Germline V gives CDR1 SGDLS, CDR2 YYNGEE. The CDR3 nucleotides read TGTGCCAGCAGCGTACGACGTAGGTACAGGGGGAACACTGAAGCTTTCTTT. This sequence encodes CASSVRRRYRGNTEAFF.

The chain couples TRBV4-1 to TRBJ1-1, with D possibly being TRBD1 (6 bases). This CDR3 spans 16 amino acids. Trimming took off 0 bases at V and 0 bases at J, with 11 bases between the two ends. Germline CDR1 MGHRA, CDR2 YSYEKL. The CDR3 DNA sequence: TGCGCCAGCAGCCAAGAACGGGACATCATGAACACTGAAGCTTTCTTT. Translation gives CASSQERDIMNTEAFF.

The chain recombines TRBV28 with TRBJ2-1; D may be TRBD2 (5 bases). CDR1 and CDR2 (germline): MDHEN, SYDVKM. Trimming pared 3 bases from V and 0 bases from J, leaving 18 bases between. This CDR3 spans 18 amino acids. The CDR3 DNA reads TGTGCCAGCAGTTTTAGCCCGGCGGCGGGCGCCTCCTACAATGAGCAGTTCTTC. Protein sequence: CASSFSPAAGASYNEQFF.

V and J are TRBV6-5 and TRBJ1-1; TRBD1 agrees at 7 bases. From germline, CDR1 is MNHEY and CDR2 SVGAGI. This CDR3 spans 13 amino acids. V shed 6 bases, J shed 6 bases, and the junction held 7 bases outside the gene matches. CDR3 DNA: TGTGCCAGCAGACAAACCACAGGGGCTGAAGCTTTCTTT. Its protein product is CASRQTTGAEAFF.

The chain links TRBV9 to TRBJ1-1; D unresolved. CDR1 and CDR2 (germline): SGDLS, YYNGEE. V was trimmed by 8 bases and J by 4 bases, leaving 18 bases between them. This CDR3 spans 14 amino acids. CDR3 residues: CASNPGVAGTEAFF. The DNA for the CDR3 is TGTGCCAGTAACCCCGGGGTGGCGGGCACTGAAGCTTTCTTT.

The chain uses TRBV7-9 and TRBJ2-3; perhaps TRBD1 as D (6 bases). The V gene's germline CDR1 is SEHNR and CDR2 FQNEAQ (reference sequence). This CDR3 has 18 amino acids. V was cut by 3 bases and J by 0 bases, with 19 bases left in between. CDR3 protein: CASSFSLIRDKSTDTQYF. In DNA form, the CDR3 reads TGTGCCAGCAGCTTTAGTCTAATACGGGACAAAAGCACAGATACGCAGTATTTT. Combining the CDR3 with reference TRBV7-9 and TRBJ2-3 gives the whole variable domain DTGVSQNPRHKITKRGQNVTFRCDPISEHNRLYWYRQTLGQGPEFLTYFQNEAQLEKSRLLSDRFSAERPKGSFSTLEIQRTEQGDSAMYLCASSFSLIRDKSTDTQYFGPGTRLTVL.

Only one count was recorded for this clone. V usage is TRBV6-1 and J usage is TRBJ2-3; TRBD1 agrees at 8 bases. This CDR3 has 15 amino acids. With V trimmed by 2 bases and J by 4 bases, 5 bases remained unmatched. Germline assignment: CDR1 MNHNS and CDR2 SASEGT. The CDR3 nucleotides are TGTGCCAGCAGTGAACAGGGGGCCCTCGCAGATACGCAGTATTTT. Its translation: CASSEQGALADTQYF.

The gene calls are TRBV13 and TRBJ2-3, with a weak D call TRBD2 (5 bases). Trimming took off 7 bases at V and 2 bases at J, with 10 bases between the two ends. The CDR3 consists of 13 residues. The V gene's germline CDR1 is PRHDT and CDR2 FYEKMQ (reference sequence). CDR3 sequence reads: CASNRRATDTQYF. CDR3 nucleotides: TGTGCCAGCAATAGGCGGGCCACAGATACGCAGTATTTT.

The chain combines TRBV7-2 with TRBJ1-5, with D possibly TRBD1 on 5 matching bases. Deletions cut 0 bases from V and 6 bases from J, with 12 bases between. Germline lookup yields CDR1 SGHTA and CDR2 FQGNSA. This CDR3 has 15 amino acids. CDR3 residues: CASSLAVWGGQPQHF. In nucleotides, the CDR3 is TGTGCCAGCAGCTTAGCGGTGTGGGGCGGTCAGCCCCAGCATTTT. The full variable domain, completed using reference TRBV7-2 and TRBJ1-5, is GAGVSQSPSNKVTEKGKDVELRCDPISGHTALYWYRQSLGQGLEFLIYFQGNSAPDKSGLPSDRFSAERTGGSVSTLTIQRTQQEDSAVYLCASSLAVWGGQPQHFGDGTRLSIL.